This T cell receptor (beta chain) was sequenced in a study of blood T cell repertoires in COVID-19. The wider study: Material from acute and convalescent COVID-19 was sourced from the United States, Italy and Spain. The analysed material was cDNA or gDNA that came from T cells, B-cell-depleted T cells, or PBMCs.

Trimming removed 8 bases from V and 10 bases from J; junction bases left unmatched: 4. This CDR3 is 11 amino acids long. Germline V CDR1 and CDR2: MNHEY, SVGAGI. As processed by the authors: Estimation of nucleated cell counts relied on the amplification of reference gene primers. The protocol was immunoSEQ multiplex PCR, while the TCRdb copy is restricted to in-frame clones and leaves out a portion. The DNA gave D and trimming, while V, J and clone size come from that table. This table holds some 120,000 clones, roughly four fifths found once. The chain links TRBV6-5 to TRBJ2-1; 8 bases line up with TRBD2. The specimen sequenced was peripheral blood. This receptor was identified in a man aged 70-80 years with acute or convalescent COVID-19. The CDR3 DNA sequence: TGTGCCAGCTACCGGGGGGGGGAGCAGTTCTTC. It translates to CASYRGGEQFF.